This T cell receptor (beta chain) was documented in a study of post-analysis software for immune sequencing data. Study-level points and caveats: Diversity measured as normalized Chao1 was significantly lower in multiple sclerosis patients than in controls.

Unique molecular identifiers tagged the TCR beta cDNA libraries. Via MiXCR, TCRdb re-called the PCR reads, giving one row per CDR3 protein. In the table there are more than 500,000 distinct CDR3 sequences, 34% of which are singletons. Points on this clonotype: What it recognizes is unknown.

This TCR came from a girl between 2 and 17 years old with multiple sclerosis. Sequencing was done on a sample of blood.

The CDR3, as DNA: TGTGCCAGCAGATCAGGGACAGGGCAAGGATTCTGGCAGCCCCAGCATTTT. The encoded protein is CASRSGTGQGFWQPQHF. The chain is built from TRBV6-6 and TRBJ1-5; 9 positions match TRBD1. Germline CDR1 reads MNHNY; CDR2 reads SVGAGI (reference sequence). With 6 bases clipped from V and 7 bases from J, the junction kept 16 bases outside the gene matches. This CDR3 has 17 amino acids.